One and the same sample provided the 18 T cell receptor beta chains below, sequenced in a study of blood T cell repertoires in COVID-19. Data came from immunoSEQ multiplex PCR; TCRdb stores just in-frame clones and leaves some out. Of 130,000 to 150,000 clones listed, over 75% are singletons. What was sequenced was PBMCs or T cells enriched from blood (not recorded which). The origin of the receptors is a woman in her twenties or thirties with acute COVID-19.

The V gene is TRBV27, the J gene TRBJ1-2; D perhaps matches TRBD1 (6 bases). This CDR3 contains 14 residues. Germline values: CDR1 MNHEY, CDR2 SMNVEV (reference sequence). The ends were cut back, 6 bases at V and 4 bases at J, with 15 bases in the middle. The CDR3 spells CASSPEWGPYGYTF. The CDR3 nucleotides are TGTGCCAGCAGCCCAGAGTGGGGGCCCTATGGCTACACCTTC.

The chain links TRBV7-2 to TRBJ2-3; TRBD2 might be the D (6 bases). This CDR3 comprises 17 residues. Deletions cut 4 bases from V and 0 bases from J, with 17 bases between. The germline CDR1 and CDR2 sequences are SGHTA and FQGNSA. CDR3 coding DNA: TGTGCCAGCAGCTCCCCTGTTTTGCGGGGTAGCACAGATACGCAGTATTTT. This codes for CASSSPVLRGSTDTQYF. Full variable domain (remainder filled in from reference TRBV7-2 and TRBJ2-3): GAGVSQSPSNKVTEKGKDVELRCDPISGHTALYWYRQSLGQGLEFLIYFQGNSAPDKSGLPSDRFSAERTGGSVSTLTIQRTQQEDSAVYLCASSSPVLRGSTDTQYFGPGTRLTVL.

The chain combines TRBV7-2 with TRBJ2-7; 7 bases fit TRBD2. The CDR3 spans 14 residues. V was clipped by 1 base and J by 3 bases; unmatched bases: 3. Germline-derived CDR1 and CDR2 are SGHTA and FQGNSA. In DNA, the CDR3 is TGTGCCAGCAGCTTAGGTCGCGGGAGCTACGAGCAGTACTTC. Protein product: CASSLGRGSYEQYF.

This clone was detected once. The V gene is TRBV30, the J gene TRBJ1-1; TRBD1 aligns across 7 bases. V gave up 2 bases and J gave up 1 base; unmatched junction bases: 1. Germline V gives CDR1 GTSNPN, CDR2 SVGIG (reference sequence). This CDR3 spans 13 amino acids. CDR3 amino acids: CAWSRDRNTEAFF. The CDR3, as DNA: TGTGCCTGGAGTCGGGACAGGAACACTGAAGCTTTCTTT.

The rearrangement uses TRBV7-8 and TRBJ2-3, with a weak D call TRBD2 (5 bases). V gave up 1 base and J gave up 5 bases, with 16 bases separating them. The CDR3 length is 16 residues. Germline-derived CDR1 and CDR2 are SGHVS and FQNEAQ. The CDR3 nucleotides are TGTGCCAGCAGCTTAGTCCCAGAGAGGGCCCTAGATACGCAGTATTTT. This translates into CASSLVPERALDTQYF.

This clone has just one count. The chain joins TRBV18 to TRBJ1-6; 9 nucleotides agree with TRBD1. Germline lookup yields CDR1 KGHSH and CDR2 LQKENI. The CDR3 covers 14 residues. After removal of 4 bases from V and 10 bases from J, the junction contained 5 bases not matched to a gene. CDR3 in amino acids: CASSLGQGPSPLHF. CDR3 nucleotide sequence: TGTGCCAGCTCACTAGGACAGGGGCCCTCACCCCTCCACTTT.

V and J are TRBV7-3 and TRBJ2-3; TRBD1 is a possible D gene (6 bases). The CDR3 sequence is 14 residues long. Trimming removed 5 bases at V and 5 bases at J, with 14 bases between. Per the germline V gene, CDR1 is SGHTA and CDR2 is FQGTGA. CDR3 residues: CASSTGSSGDTQYF. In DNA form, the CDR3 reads TGTGCCAGCAGCACAGGGTCGTCTGGAGATACGCAGTATTTT.

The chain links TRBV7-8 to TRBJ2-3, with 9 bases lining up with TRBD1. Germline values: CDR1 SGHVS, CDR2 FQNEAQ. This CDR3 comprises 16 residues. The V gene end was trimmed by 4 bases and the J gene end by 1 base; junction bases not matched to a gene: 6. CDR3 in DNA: TGTGCCAGCAGCTCGCGGGACAGGGTGGGCACAGATACGCAGTATTTT. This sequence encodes CASSSRDRVGTDTQYF.

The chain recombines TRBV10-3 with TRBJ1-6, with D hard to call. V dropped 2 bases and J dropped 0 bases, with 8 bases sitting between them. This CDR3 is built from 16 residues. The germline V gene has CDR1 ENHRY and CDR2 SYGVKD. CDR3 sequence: CAISEEASSYNSPLHF. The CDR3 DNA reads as TGTGCCATCAGTGAGGAGGCGAGCTCCTATAATTCACCCCTCCACTTT.

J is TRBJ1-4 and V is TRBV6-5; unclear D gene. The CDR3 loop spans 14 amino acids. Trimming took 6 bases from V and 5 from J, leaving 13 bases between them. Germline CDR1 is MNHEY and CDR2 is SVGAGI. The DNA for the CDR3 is TGTGCCAGCAGGATTGGGAGCAGAAATGAAAAACTGTTTTTT. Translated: CASRIGSRNEKLFF.

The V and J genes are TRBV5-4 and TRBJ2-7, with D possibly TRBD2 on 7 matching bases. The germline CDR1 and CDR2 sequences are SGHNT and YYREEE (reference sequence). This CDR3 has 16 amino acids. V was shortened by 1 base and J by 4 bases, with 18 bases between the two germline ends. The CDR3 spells CASSLWEGGPSYEQYF. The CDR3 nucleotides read TGTGCCAGCAGCTTGTGGGAGGGGGGCCCCTCGTACGAGCAGTACTTC.

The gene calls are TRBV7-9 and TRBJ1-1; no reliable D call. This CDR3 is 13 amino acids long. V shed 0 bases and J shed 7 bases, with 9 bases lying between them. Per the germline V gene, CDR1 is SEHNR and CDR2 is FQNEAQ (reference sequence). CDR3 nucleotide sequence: TGTGCCAGCAGCTTAGCAGGGAGGGATGAAGCTTTCTTT. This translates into CASSLAGRDEAFF.

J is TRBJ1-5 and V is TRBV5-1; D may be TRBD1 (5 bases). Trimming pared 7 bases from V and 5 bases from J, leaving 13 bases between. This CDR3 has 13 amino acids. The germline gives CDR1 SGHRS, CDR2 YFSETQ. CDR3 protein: CASSQGPDQPQHF. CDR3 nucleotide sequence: TGCGCCAGCTCGCAGGGCCCCGATCAGCCCCAGCATTTT.

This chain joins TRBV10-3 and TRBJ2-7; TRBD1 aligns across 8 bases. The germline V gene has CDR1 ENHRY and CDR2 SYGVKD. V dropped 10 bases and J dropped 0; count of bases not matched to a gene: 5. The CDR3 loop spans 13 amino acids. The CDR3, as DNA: TGTGCCAACCAACAGGGGGGCTCCTACGAGCAGTACTTC. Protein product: CANQQGGSYEQYF.

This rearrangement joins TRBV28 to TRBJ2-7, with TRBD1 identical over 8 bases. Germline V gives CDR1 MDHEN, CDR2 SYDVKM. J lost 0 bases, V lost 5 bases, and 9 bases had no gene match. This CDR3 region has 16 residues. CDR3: CASSPGQATSSYEQYF. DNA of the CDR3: TGTGCCAGCAGTCCGGGACAGGCCACGTCCTCCTACGAGCAGTACTTC.

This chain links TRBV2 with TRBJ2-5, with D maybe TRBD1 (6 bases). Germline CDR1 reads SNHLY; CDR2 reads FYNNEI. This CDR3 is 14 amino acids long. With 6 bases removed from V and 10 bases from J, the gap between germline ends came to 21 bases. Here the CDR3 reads CASRADSSSPDQYF. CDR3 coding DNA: TGTGCCAGCAGGGCGGACAGCTCGTCCCCCGACCAGTACTTC.

The CDR3 reads CATSGGQGDRQPQHF. CDR3 nucleotide sequence: TGTGCCACCAGTGGGGGACAGGGGGATCGCCAGCCCCAGCATTTT. The chain links TRBV24-1 to TRBJ1-5, with TRBD1 matching 11 bases. J gave up 7 bases and V 5 bases, and 6 bases lay outside the gene matches. Germline CDR1 KGHDR, CDR2 SFDVKD. CDR3 size: 15 residues.

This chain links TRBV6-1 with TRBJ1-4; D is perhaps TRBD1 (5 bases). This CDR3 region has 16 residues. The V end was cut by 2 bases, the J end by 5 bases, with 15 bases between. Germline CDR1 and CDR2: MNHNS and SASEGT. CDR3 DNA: TGTGCCAGCAGTGAATCTCAGGACATCCGAAATGAAAAACTGTTTTTT. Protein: CASSESQDIRNEKLFF.